A single sample gave rise to the 2 T cell receptor beta chains below, sequenced in a study of blood T cells in healthy people across ages. The second PCR ran roughly 7 to 12 cycles with a sample-barcoded 5' primer and J-beta primers. TCRdb reanalysed the 5' RACE reads using MiXCR and keeps one entry per CDR3 protein. The sample holds roughly 680,000 distinct CDR3 sequences, more than 45% seen once. The sample taken for sequencing was blood. These receptors came from a woman of 80 years or more in good health.

Remarks on this clonotype: This may come from a read error, since a much larger clone is one base off. This chain links TRBV7-9 with TRBJ2-1; possible D gene TRBD1, 5 bases. The DNA end is a closer match to TRBJ2-7, so the J assignment may be wrong. CDR1 is SEHNR, CDR2 FQNEAQ, per germline (reference sequence). The CDR3 is 13 residues long. CDR3 bases: TGTGCCAGCACCAGGACACCCTACAATGAGCAGTACTTC. Amino acids: CASTRTPYNEQYF.

There are a few counts of this clonotype. V usage is TRBV7-9 and J usage is TRBJ2-5; 8 bases match TRBD1. Trimming at V came to 5 bases and at J to 11 bases, leaving 16 bases not matched to a gene. The V gene's germline CDR1 is SEHNR and CDR2 FQNEAQ (reference sequence). There are 15 residues in the CDR3. The CDR3 bases are TGTGCCAGCAGCCGAGGACAGGGTCTAGAGGGTGAGCAGTACTTC. This sequence encodes CASSRGQGLEGEQYF.